One TCR beta chain is described in this entry. Antigen unknown. These data belong to a study of T cell responses to AZD1222 COVID-19 vaccine. Study-wide context: It was second doses at about 4 or about 12 weeks that were pooled. Study outcomes and limitations: Just a handful of people given AZD1222 tested seropositive at baseline. At 160-218 and 743-854, vaccine-associated CD4 TCRs were dominant, and they spanned spike. Donors were largely white British and mainly female; clonal diversity was possibly underestimated.

Assay: immunoSEQ multiplex PCR; the TCRdb copy retains only in-frame clones and omits some. The table lists over 120,000 clones, about nine tenths of them singletons, with approximately 5.4% in the top ten. V trimming: 8 bases; J trimming: 3 bases; junction bases outside the gene matches: 8. This CDR3 spans 15 amino acids. Germline-derived CDR1 and CDR2 are MNHEY and SVGAGI. The sequence was obtained from an adult in good health. The chain links TRBV6-5 to TRBJ2-2; 8 nucleotides match TRBD2. The sample here was peripheral blood, taken on day 0 of AZD1222 vaccination. CDR3 sequence (DNA): TGTGCCAGCGTTAATCGGGAGGGCCACACCGGGGAGCTGTTTTTT. Translated: CASVNREGHTGELFF.